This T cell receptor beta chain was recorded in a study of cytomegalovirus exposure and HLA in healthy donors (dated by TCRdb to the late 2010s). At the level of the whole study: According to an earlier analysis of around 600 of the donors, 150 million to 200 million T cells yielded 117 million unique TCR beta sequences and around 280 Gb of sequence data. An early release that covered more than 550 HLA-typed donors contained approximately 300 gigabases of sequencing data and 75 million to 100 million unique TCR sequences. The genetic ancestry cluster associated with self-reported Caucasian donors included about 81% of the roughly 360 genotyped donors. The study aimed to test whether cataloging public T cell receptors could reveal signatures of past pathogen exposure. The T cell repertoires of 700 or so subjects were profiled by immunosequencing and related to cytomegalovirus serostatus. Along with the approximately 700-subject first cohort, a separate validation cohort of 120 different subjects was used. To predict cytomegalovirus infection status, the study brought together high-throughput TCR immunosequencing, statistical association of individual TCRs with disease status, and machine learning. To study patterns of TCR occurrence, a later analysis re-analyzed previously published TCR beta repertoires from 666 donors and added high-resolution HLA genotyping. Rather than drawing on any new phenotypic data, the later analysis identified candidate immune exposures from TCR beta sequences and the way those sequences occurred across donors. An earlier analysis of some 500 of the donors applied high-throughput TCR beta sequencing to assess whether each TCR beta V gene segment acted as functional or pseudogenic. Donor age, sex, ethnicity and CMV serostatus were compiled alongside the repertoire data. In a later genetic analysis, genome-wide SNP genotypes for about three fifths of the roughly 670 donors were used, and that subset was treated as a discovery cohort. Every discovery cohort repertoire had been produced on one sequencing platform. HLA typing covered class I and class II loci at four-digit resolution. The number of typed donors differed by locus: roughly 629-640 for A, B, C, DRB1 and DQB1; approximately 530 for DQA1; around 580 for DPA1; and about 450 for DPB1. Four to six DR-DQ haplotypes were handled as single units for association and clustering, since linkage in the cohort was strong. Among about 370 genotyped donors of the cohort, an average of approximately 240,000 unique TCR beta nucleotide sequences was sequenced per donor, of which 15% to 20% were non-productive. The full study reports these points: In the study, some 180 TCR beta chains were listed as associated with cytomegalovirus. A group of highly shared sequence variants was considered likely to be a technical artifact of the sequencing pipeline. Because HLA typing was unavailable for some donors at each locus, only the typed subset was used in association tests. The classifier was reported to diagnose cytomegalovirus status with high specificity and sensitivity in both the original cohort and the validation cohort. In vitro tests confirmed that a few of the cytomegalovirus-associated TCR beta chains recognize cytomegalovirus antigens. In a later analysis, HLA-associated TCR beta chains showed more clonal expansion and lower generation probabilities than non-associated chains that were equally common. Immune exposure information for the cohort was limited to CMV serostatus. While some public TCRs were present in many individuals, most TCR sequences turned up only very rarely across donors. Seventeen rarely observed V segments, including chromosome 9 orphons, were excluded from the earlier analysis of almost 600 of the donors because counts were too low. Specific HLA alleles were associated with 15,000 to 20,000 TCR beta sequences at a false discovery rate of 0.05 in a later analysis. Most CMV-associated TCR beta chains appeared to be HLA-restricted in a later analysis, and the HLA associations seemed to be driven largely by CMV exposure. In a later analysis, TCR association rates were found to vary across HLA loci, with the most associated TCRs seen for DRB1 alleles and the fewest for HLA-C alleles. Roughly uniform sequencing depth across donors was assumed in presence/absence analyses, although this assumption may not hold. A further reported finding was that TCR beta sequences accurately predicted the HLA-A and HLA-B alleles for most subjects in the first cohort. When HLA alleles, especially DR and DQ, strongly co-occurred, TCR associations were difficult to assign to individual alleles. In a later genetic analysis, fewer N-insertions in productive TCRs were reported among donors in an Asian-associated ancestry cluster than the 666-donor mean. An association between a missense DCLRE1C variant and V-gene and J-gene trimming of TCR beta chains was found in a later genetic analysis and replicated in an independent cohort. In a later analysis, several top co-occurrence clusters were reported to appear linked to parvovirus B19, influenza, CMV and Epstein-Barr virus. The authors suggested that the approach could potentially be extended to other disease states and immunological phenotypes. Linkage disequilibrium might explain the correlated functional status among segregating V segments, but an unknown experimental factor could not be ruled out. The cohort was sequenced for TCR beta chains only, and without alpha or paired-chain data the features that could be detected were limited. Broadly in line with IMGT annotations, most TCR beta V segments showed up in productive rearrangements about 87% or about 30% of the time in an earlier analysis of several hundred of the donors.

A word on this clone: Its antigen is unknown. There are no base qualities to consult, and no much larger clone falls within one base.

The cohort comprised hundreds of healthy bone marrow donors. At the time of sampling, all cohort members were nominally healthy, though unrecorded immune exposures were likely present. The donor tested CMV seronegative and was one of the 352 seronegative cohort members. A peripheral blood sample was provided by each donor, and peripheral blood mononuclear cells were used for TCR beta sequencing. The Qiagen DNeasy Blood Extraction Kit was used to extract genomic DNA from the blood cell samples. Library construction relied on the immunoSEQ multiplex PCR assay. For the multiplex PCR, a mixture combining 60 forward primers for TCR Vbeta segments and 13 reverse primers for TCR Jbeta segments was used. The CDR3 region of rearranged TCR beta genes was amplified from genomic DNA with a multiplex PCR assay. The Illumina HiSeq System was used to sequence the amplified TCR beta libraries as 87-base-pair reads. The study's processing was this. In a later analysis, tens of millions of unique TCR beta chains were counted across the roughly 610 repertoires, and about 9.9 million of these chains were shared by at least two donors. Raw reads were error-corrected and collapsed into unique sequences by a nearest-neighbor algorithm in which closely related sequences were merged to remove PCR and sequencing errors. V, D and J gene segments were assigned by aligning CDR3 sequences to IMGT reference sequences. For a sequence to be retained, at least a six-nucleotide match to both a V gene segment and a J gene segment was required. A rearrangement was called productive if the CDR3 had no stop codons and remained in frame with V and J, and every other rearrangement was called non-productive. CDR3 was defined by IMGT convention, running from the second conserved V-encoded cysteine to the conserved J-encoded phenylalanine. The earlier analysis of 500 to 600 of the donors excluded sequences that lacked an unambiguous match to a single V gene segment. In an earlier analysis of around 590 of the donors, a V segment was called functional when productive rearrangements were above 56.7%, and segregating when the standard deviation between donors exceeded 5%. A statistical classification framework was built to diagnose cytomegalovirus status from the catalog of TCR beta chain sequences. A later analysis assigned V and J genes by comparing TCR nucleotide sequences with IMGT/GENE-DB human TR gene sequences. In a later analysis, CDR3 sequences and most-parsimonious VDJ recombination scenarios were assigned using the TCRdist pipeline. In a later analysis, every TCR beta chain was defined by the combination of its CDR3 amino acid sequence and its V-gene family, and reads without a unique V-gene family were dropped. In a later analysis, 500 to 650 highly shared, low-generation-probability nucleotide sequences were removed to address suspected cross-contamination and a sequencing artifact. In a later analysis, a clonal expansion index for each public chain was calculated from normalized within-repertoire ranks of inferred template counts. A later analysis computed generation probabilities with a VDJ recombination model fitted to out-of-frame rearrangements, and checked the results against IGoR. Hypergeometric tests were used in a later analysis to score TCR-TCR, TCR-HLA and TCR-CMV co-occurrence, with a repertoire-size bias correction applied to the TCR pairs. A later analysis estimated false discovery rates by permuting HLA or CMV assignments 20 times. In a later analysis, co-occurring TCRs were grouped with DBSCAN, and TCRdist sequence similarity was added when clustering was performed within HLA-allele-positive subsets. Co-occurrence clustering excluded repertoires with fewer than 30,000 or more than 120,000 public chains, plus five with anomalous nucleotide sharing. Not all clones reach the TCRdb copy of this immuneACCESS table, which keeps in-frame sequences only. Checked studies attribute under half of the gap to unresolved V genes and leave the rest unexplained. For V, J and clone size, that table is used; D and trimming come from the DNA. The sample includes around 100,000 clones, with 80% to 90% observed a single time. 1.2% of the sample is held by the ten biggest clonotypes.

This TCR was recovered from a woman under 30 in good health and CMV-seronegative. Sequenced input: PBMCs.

Read as DNA, the sequence is TGCGCCAGCAGCCAATGGGGGCCGGGTAGGACAGATACGCAGTATTTT. This is translated as CASSQWGPGRTDTQYF. The sequence links TRBV4-3 to TRBJ2-3, and the D gene may be TRBD1, 6 bases matching. The germline ends are 15 bases apart after V is trimmed by 2 bases and J by 3 bases. Measured from the cysteine to the phenylalanine, the CDR3 is 16 residues long. Kept here is only the CDR3 DNA, which spans 48 bases and is read in frame from base 1. From a lookup of the germline V gene, CDR1 and CDR2 are LGHNA and YSLEER.